These 9 T cell receptor beta chains came from one sample sequenced in a study of early T cells in non-severe SARS-CoV-2 infection. TCRdb passed the 5' RACE reads through MiXCR, listing each CDR3 protein once. The table includes about 92,000 distinct CDR3 sequences, approximately 15% detected once. The sequenced material came from whole blood. Source of these receptors: an adult who was a healthcare worker with PCR-confirmed SARS-CoV-2 infection or an uninfected control (not recorded which).

The chain links TRBV7-9 to TRBJ2-5; D is unresolved. V was shortened by 4 bases and J by 5 bases, with 8 bases between the two germline ends. CDR3 size: 12 residues. Germline V gives CDR1 SEHNR, CDR2 FQNEAQ (reference sequence). In nucleotides, the CDR3 is TGTGCCAGCAGCTCCGTCGGCGAGACCCAGTACTTC. It encodes CASSSVGETQYF.

The chain employs TRBV27 and TRBJ1-2, with 12 positions matching TRBD1. CDR3 length: 16 amino acids. The ends lost 1 base at V and 8 bases at J; junction bases unmatched: 8. Looked up from germline, CDR1 is MNHEY and CDR2 is SMNVEV (reference sequence). The CDR3 sequence is CASSLLGTGGFWGYTF. The CDR3 DNA reads as TGTGCCAGCAGTTTATTAGGGACAGGGGGCTTTTGGGGCTACACCTTC.

A few counts support this clonotype. The V gene is TRBV3-1, the J gene TRBJ1-1; 8 bases line up with TRBD1. The V gene end was trimmed by 7 bases and the J gene end by 5 bases; junction bases not matched to a gene: 18. The CDR3 contains 17 residues. Germline V gene lookup returns CDR1 LGHDT and CDR2 YNNKEL (reference sequence). This CDR3 reads CASIGEAGQGAGTEAFF. CDR3 sequence (DNA): TGTGCCAGCATAGGAGAAGCAGGACAGGGCGCTGGGACTGAAGCTTTCTTT.

V usage is TRBV11-2 and J usage is TRBJ2-1; TRBD2 matches 9 bases. The germline gives CDR1 SGHAT, CDR2 FQNNGV. The CDR3 is 23 amino acids. After removal of 5 bases from V and 0 bases from J, the junction contained 26 bases not matched to a gene. CDR3 nucleotide sequence: TGTGCCAGCAGCGGCGAACAAGGAACCGGGACTAGCAGTAGAAAAAGCTCCTACAATGAGCAGTTCTTC. It specifies CASSGEQGTGTSSRKSSYNEQFF.

This clonotype was seen a handful of times. The rearrangement uses TRBV12-3 or TRBV12-4 and TRBJ2-7; 7 bases fit TRBD1. V lost 6 bases to trimming and J lost 3 bases; unmatched junction nucleotides: 8. This CDR3 contains 14 residues. The CDR3 protein is CASSVPGQLYEQYF. CDR3 DNA sequence: TGTGCCAGCAGCGTCCCGGGACAGCTCTACGAGCAGTACTTC.

This clonotype was observed a handful of times. The rearrangement links TRBV9 to TRBJ2-7; perhaps TRBD2 as D (6 bases). CDR3 length: 14 amino acids. CDR1 and CDR2 (germline): SGDLS, YYNGEE. The V and J ends lost 0 bases and 4 bases respectively, with 11 bases between them. This CDR3 reads CASSVGDGGYEQYF. The CDR3 nucleotides read TGTGCCAGCAGCGTAGGGGACGGGGGTTACGAGCAGTACTTC. The whole variable domain, remainder taken from reference TRBV9 and TRBJ2-7, is DSGVTQTPKHLITATGQRVTLRCSPRSGDLSVYWYQQSLDQGLQFLIQYYNGEERAKGNILERFSAQQFPDLHSELNLSSLELGDSALYFCASSVGDGGYEQYFGPGTRLTVT.

This chain uses TRBV20-1 with TRBJ2-7; 7 positions agree with TRBD1. After removal of 7 bases from V and 7 bases from J, the junction contained 7 bases not matched to a gene. Germline V lookup: CDR1 DFQATT, CDR2 SNEGSKA (reference sequence). This CDR3 region has 11 residues. The CDR3 sequence: CSGQGDREQYF. Written as DNA, the CDR3 is TGCAGTGGACAGGGAGATCGGGAGCAGTACTTC.

The chain is built from TRBV20-1 and TRBJ2-1; TRBD1 might be the D (6 bases). The germline V gene encodes CDR1 DFQATT and CDR2 SNEGSKA (reference sequence). Trimming pared 8 bases from V and 10 bases from J, leaving 15 bases between. The CDR3 is 11 residues long. The CDR3 DNA reads as TGCAGTCTTTCCAGGGGACGCGAGCAGTTCTTC. Its translation: CSLSRGREQFF.

The sample holds a few counts of this clonotype. This sequence joins TRBV27 and TRBJ2-1; 9 nucleotides agree with TRBD2. The CDR3 extends over 13 amino acids. V trimming: 6 bases; J trimming: 12 bases; junction bases outside the gene matches: 9. CDR1 is MNHEY and CDR2 is SMNVEV in the germline V gene (reference sequence). Here the CDR3 reads CASSLLAGVPQFF. The CDR3 DNA reads TGTGCCAGCAGCTTACTAGCGGGCGTTCCGCAGTTCTTC.